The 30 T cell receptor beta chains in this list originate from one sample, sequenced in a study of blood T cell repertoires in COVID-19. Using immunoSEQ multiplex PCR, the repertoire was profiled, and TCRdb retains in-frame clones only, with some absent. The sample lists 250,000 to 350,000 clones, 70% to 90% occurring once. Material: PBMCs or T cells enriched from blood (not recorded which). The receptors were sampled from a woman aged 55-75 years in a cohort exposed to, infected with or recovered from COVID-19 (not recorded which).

The CDR3 loop reads CASSPVGGQAPSGANVLTF. In nucleotides, the CDR3 is TGCGCCAGCAGCCCCGTCGGAGGACAGGCCCCTTCTGGGGCCAACGTCCTGACTTTC. The chain uses TRBV4-3 and TRBJ2-6; 7 bases map to TRBD1. The CDR3 loop spans 19 amino acids. V dropped 4 bases and J dropped 1; count of bases not matched to a gene: 13. The germline CDR1 and CDR2 sequences are LGHNA and YSLEER.

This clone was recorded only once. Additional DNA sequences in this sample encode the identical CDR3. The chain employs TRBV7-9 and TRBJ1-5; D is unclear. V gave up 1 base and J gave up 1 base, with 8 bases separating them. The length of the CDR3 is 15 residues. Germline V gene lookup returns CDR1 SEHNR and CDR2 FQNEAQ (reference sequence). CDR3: CASSLGDTSNQPQHF. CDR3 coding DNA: TGTGCCAGCAGCTTAGGAGATACCAGCAATCAGCCCCAGCATTTT.

DNA for the CDR3: TGTGCCAGTAGTGACAGGGTAGGGCAAGAGACCCAGTACTTC. It codes for CASSDRVGQETQYF. The chain employs TRBV19 and TRBJ2-5; 7 nucleotides align to TRBD1. The CDR3 runs 14 residues. V was pared by 5 bases and J by 2 bases, with 5 bases of the junction left unmatched. Germline-derived CDR1 and CDR2 are LNHDA and SQIVND (reference sequence). Complete variable domain (other parts from reference TRBV19 and TRBJ2-5): DGGITQSPKYLFRKEGQNVTLSCEQNLNHDAMYWYRQDPGQGLRLIYYSQIVNDFQKGDIAEGYSVSREKKESFPLTVTSAQKNPTAFYLCASSDRVGQETQYFGPGTRLLVL.

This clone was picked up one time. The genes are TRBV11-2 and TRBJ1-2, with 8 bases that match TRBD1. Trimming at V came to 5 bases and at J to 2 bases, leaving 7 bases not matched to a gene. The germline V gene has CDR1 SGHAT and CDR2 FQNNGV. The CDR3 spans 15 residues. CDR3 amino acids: CASSPGQGTNYGYTF. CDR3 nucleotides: TGTGCCAGCAGCCCCGGACAGGGCACAAACTATGGCTACACCTTC.

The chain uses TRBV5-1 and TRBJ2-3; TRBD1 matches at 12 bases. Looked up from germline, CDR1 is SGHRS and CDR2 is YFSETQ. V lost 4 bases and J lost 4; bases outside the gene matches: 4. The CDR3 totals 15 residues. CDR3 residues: CASSEGQGAADTQYF. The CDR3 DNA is TGCGCCAGCAGCGAGGGACAGGGGGCCGCAGATACGCAGTATTTT. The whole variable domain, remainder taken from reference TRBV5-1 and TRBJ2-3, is KAGVTQTPRYLIKTRGQQVTLSCSPISGHRSVSWYQQTPGQGLQFLFEYFSETQRNKGNFPGRFSGRQFSNSRSEMNVSTLELGDSALYLCASSEGQGAADTQYFGPGTRLTVL.

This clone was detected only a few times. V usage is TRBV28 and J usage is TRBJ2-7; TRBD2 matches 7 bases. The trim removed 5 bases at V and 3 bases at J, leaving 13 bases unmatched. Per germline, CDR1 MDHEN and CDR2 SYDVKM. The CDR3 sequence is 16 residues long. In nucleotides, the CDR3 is TGTGCCAGCAGTCCCTCGGGAGCGGGATCCCTCTACGAGCAGTACTTC. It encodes CASSPSGAGSLYEQYF. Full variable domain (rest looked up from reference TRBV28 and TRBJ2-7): DVKVTQSSRYLVKRTGEKVFLECVQDMDHENMFWYRQDPGLGLRLIYFSYDVKMKEKGDIPEGYSVSREKKERFSLILESASTNQTSMYLCASSPSGAGSLYEQYFGPGTRLTVT.

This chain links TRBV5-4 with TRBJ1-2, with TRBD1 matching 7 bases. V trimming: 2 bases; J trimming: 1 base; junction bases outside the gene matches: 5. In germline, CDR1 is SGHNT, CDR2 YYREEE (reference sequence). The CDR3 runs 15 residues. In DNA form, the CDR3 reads TGTGCCAGCAGCTTAGGGACAGTCCTTAACTATGGCTACACCTTC. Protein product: CASSLGTVLNYGYTF.

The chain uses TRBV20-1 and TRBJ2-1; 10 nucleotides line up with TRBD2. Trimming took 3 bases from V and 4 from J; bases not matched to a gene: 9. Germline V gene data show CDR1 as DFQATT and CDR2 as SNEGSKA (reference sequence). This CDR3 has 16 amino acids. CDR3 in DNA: TGCAGTGCTAGTGTCCCTAGCGGGAGCCATTACAATGAGCAGTTCTTC. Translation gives CSASVPSGSHYNEQFF.

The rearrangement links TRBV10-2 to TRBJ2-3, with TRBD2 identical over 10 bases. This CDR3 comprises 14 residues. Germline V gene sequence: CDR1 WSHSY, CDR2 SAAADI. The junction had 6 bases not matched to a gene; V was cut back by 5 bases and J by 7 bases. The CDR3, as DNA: TGCGCCAGCAGTCTAGCGGGAGCGGAGTATACGCAGTATTTT. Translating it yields CASSLAGAEYTQYF.

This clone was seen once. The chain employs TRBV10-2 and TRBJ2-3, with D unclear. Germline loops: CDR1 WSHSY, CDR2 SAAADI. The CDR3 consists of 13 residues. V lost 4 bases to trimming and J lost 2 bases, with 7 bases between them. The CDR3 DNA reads TGCGCCAGCAGTGGGCAGTTCACAGATACGCAGTATTTT. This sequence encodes CASSGQFTDTQYF.

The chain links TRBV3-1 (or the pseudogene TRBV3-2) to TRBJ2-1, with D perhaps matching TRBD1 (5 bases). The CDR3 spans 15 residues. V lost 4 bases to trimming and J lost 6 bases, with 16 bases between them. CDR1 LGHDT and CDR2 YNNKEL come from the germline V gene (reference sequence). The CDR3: CASSRLGWGFNEQFF. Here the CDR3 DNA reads TGTGCCAGCAGCCGGCTAGGTTGGGGCTTCAATGAGCAGTTCTTC.

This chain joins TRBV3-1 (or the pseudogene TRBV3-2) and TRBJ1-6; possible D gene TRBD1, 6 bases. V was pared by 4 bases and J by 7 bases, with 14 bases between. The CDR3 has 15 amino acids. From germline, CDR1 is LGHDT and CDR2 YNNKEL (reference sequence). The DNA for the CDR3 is TGTGCCAGCAGCCGCTTACAGGGTGGGAATTCACCCCTCCACTTT. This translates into CASSRLQGGNSPLHF.

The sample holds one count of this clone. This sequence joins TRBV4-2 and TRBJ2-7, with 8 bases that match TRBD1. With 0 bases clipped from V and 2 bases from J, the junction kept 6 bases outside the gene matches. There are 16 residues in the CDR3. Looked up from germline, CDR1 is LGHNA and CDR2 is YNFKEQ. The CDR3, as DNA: TGTGCCAGCAGCCAAGATAGCCAGGGGGCCCCCTACGAGCAGTACTTC. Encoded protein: CASSQDSQGAPYEQYF.

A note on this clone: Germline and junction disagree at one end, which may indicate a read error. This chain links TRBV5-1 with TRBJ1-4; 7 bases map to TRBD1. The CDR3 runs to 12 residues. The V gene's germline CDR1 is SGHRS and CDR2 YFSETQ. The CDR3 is CASSPGFGQVVF. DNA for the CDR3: TGCGCCAGCAGCCCCGGGTTCGGACAGGTCGTTTTT.

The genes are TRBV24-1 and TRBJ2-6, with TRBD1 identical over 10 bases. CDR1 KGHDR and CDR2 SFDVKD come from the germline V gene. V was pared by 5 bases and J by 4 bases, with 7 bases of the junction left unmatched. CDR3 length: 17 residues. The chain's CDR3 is CATSGGTGVSGANVLTF. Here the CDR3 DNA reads TGTGCCACCAGTGGTGGGACAGGGGTATCAGGGGCCAACGTCCTGACTTTC.

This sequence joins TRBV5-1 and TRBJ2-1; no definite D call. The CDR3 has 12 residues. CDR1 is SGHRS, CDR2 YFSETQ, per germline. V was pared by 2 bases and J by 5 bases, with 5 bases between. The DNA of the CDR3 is TGCGCCAGCAGCTTCCAGGACAATGAGCAGTTCTTC. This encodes CASSFQDNEQFF.

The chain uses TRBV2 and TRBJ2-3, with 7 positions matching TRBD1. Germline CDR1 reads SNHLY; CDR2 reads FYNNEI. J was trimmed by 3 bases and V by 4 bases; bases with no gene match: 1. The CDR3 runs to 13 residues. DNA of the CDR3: TGTGCCAGCAGTGGACAGGGAACAGATACGCAGTATTTT. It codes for CASSGQGTDTQYF.

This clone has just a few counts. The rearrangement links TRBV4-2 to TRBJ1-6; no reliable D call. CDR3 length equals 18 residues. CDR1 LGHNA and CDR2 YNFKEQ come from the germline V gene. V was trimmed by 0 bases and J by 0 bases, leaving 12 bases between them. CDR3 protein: CASSQDLTPSSYNSPLHF. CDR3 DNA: TGTGCCAGCAGCCAAGATCTTACTCCTAGCTCCTATAATTCACCCCTCCACTTT.

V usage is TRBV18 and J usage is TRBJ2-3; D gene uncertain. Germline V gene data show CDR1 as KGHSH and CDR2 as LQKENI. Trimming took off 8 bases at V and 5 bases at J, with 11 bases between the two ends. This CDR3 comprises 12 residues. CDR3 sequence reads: CASHSGGDTQYF. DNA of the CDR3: TGTGCCAGCCACTCTGGTGGAGATACGCAGTATTTT.

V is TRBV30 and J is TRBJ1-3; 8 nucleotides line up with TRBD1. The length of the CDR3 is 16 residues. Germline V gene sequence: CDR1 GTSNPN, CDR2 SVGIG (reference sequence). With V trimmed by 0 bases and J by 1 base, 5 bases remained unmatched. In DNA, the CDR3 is TGTGCCTGGAGTGTACGGACAGGGCTATCTGGAAACACCATATATTTT. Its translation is CAWSVRTGLSGNTIYF.

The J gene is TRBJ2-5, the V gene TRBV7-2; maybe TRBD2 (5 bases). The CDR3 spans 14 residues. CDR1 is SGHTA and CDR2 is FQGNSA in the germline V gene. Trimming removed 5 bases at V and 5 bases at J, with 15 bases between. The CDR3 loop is CASSQNGDGETQYF. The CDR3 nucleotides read TGTGCCAGCAGCCAGAACGGGGATGGGGAGACCCAGTACTTC.

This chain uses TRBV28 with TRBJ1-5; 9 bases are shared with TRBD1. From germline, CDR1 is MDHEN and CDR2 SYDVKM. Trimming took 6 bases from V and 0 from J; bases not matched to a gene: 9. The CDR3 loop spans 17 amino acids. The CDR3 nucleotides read TGTGCCAGCAGGCCGGGACAGGGACAGTATAGCAATCAGCCCCAGCATTTT. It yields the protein CASRPGQGQYSNQPQHF.

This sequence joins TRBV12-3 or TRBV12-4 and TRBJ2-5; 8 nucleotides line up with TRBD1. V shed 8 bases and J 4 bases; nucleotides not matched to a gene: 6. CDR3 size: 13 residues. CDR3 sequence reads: CASYGQGGETQYF. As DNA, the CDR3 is TGTGCCAGCTATGGACAGGGAGGAGAGACCCAGTACTTC.

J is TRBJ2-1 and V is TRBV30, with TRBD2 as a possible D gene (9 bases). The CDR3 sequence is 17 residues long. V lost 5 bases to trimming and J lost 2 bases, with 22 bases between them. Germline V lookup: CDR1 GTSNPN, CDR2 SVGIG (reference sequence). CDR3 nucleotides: TGTGCCTGGGACAGGGGAAGGACTAGCGAAGCCTACAATGAGCAGTTCTTC. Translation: CAWDRGRTSEAYNEQFF. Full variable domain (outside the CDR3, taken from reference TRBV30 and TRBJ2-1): SQTIHQWPATLVQPVGSPLSLECTVEGTSNPNLYWYRQAAGRGLQLLFYSVGIGQISSEVPQNLSASRPQDRQFILSSKKLLLSDSGFYLCAWDRGRTSEAYNEQFFGPGTRLTVL.

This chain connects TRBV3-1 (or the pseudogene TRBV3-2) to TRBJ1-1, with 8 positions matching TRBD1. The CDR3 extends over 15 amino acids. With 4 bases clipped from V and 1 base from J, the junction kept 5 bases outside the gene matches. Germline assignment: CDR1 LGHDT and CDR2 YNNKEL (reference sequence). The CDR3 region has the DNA TGTGCCAGCAGCCGGCCCGGGACAGGGAACACTGAAGCTTTCTTT. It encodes CASSRPGTGNTEAFF.

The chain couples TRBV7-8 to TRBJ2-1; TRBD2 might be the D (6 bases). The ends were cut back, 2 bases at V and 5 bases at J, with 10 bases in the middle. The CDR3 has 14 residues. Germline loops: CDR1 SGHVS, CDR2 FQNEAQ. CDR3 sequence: CASSLIAVNNEQFF. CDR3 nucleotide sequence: TGTGCCAGCAGCTTAATAGCGGTGAACAATGAGCAGTTCTTC.

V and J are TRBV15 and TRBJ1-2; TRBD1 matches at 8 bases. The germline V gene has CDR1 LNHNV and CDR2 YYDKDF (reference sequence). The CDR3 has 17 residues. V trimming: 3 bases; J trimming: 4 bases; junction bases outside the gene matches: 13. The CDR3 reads CATSRAVGSGGIYGYTF. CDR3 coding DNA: TGTGCCACCAGCAGGGCCGTCGGCTCAGGGGGCATCTATGGCTACACCTTC.

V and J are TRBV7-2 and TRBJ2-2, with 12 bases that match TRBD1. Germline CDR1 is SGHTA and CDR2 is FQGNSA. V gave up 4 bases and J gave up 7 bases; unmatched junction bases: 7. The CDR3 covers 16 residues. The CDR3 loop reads CASSWGTGGAVGELFF. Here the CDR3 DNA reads TGTGCCAGCAGCTGGGGGACAGGGGGCGCGGTCGGGGAGCTGTTTTTT.

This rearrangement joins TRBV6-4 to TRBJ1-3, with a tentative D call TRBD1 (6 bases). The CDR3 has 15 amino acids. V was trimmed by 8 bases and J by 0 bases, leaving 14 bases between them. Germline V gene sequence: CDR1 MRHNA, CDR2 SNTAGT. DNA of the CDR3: TGTGCCAGCGGGCGGGGGCGGACCTCTGGAAACACCATATATTTT. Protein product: CASGRGRTSGNTIYF.

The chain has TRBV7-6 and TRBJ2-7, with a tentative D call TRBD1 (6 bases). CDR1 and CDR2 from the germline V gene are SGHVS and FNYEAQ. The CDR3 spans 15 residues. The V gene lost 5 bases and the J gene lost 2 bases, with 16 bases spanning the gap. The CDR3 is CASSPEGVRAYEQYF. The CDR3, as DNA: TGTGCCAGCAGCCCCGAGGGGGTGAGGGCCTACGAGCAGTACTTC.